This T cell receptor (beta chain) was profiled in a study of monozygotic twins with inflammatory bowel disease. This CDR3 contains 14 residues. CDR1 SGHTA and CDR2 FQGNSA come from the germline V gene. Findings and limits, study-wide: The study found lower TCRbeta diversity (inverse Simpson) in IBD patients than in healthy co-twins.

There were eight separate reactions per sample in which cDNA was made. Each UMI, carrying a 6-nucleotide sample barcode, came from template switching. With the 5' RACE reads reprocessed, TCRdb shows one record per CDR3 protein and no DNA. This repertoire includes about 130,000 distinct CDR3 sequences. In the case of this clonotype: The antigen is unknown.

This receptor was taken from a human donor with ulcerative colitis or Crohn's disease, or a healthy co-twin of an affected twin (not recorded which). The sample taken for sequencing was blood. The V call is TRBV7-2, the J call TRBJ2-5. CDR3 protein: CASSQKGIGETQYF.